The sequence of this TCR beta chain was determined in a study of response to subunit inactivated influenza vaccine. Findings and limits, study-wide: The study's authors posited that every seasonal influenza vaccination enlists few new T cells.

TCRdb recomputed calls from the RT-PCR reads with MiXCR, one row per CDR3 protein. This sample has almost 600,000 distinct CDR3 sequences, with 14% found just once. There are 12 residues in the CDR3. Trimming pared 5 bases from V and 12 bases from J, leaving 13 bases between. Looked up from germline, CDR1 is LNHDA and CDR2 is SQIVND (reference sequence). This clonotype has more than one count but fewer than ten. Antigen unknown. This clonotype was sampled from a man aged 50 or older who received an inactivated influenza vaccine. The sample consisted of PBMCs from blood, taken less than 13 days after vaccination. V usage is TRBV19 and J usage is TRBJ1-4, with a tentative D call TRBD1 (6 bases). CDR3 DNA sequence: TGTGCCAGTAGTCTCGGGGGGCTAGAACTGTTTTTT. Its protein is CASSLGGLELFF. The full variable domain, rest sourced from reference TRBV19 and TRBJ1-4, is DGGITQSPKYLFRKEGQNVTLSCEQNLNHDAMYWYRQDPGQGLRLIYYSQIVNDFQKGDIAEGYSVSREKKESFPLTVTSAQKNPTAFYLCASSLGGLELFFGSGTQLSVL.